A selection of T cell receptor beta chains follows, all from one sample in a study of tumor and adjacent non-tumor tissue in lung cancer. TCRdb re-analysed the multiplex PCR reads in MiXCR, keeping a single row per CDR3 protein. Of under 100,000 distinct CDR3 sequences in the sample, less than 75% were seen once. The material sequenced was lung tumor tissue. The receptors originated from a woman between 65 and 79 years old with non-small cell lung cancer. Both conserved end residues are part of each CDR3. The D gene is left open where the match is weak.

D gene: -; V gene: TRBV6-1; CDR3 protein: CASSESMTGSTNEKLFF
D gene: TRBD1; V gene: TRBV6-6; CDR3 protein: CAGSPRTGVSTEAFF
D gene: -; V gene: TRBV4-1; CDR3 protein: CASSLVGASQPQHF
D gene: TRBD1; V gene: TRBV10-3; CDR3 protein: CAIKGDRGANEQFF
D gene: -; V gene: TRBV11-2; CDR3 protein: CASSFGLVEQFF
D gene: -; V gene: TRBV6-6; CDR3 protein: CVNSYPRKAPSYEQYF
D gene: -; V gene: TRBV5-4; CDR3 protein: CASSLDVGAGEQYF
D gene: -; V gene: TRBV6-6; CDR3 protein: CASSYRGAHTYTQYF
D gene: -; V gene: TRBV4-1; CDR3 protein: CASSSSKKWDAGANVLTF
D gene: -; V gene: TRBV28; CDR3 protein: CASRMPETYDQYF
D gene: -; V gene: TRBV20-1; CDR3 protein: CSARVGAGMSTEAFF
D gene: -; V gene: TRBV13; CDR3 protein: CASSRLLTDTQYF
D gene: TRBD2; V gene: TRBV6-5; CDR3 protein: CASSYSVAGGYSYNEQFF
D gene: -; V gene: TRBV7-2; CDR3 protein: CASSLGGYTF
D gene: TRBD2; V gene: TRBV28; CDR3 protein: CAGSSPWTSGGTYEQYF
D gene: TRBD2; V gene: TRBV12-3/TRBV12-4; CDR3 protein: CASSTGGTSGPSGDEQFF
D gene: -; V gene: TRBV29-1; CDR3 protein: CSIGRETSYEQYF
D gene: -; V gene: TRBV6-5; CDR3 protein: CASSPRPPRGIEAFF
D gene: TRBD1; V gene: TRBV20-1; CDR3 protein: CSTLTRTGGFYYGYIF
D gene: -; V gene: TRBV6-5; CDR3 protein: CASSYRSSVRARSYNGQFF
D gene: TRBD2; V gene: TRBV5-4; CDR3 protein: CASSLDVAGVGREYF
D gene: -; V gene: TRBV13; CDR3 protein: CASSLHSSETLYF
D gene: -; V gene: TRBV20-1; CDR3 protein: CSAIGPGHNPGNTIYF
D gene: -; V gene: TRBV11-1; CDR3 protein: CASSSTWTRNTKAFF
D gene: -; V gene: TRBV6-5; CDR3 protein: CVSSYGSYTGQLIF
D gene: TRBD2; V gene: TRBV28; CDR3 protein: CASSSPWTSGGTYEQYF
D gene: TRBD2; V gene: TRBV7-3; CDR3 protein: CASSLLAGGPPSSTDTQYF
D gene: -; V gene: TRBV6-2/TRBV6-3; CDR3 protein: CASSYLPLGMTGFQPQHF
D gene: -; V gene: TRBV5-6; CDR3 protein: CASSVLRDEQFF